A single sample is the source of the 29 T cell receptor beta chains below, sequenced in a study of blood T cell repertoires in COVID-19. Profiling relied on immunoSEQ multiplex PCR, and the TCRdb table lists in-frame clones only, not all of them. The sample has 300,000 to 400,000 clones, about nine tenths seen once; the top ten hold 6% to 8%. The sequenced material came from peripheral blood. The receptors shown here come from a woman between 70 and 85 years old with COVID-19, enrolled during active disease.

The chain recombines TRBV19 with TRBJ1-2; D possibly corresponds to TRBD1 (5 bases). V lost 6 bases and J lost 3, with 17 bases in between. In germline, CDR1 is LNHDA, CDR2 SQIVND (reference sequence). CDR3 length: 15 residues. The CDR3 sequence is CASRAVARADYGYTF. The CDR3 coding sequence is TGTGCCAGTAGGGCCGTGGCCAGGGCAGACTATGGCTACACCTTC.

With regard to this clone: The sample contains more than one DNA sequence encoding this CDR3. The gene calls are TRBV7-9 and TRBJ1-2; TRBD1 matches 11 bases. The V segment lost 3 bases and the J segment 4 bases; nucleotides outside the gene matches: 1. Germline V gene lookup returns CDR1 SEHNR and CDR2 FQNEAQ (reference sequence). CDR3 size: 14 residues. CDR3 DNA sequence: TGTGCCAGCAGCTTGGGACAGGGGGGCTATGGCTACACCTTC. Translated, it gives CASSLGQGGYGYTF. Full variable domain (rest looked up from reference TRBV7-9 and TRBJ1-2): DTGVSQNPRHKITKRGQNVTFRCDPISEHNRLYWYRQTLGQGPEFLTYFQNEAQLEKSRLLSDRFSAERPKGSFSTLEIQRTEQGDSAMYLCASSLGQGGYGYTFGSGTRLTVV.

The chain uses TRBV9 and TRBJ1-1; 8 nucleotides agree with TRBD1. The CDR3 has 15 residues. Germline CDR1 reads SGDLS; CDR2 reads YYNGEE. With 4 bases clipped from V and 1 base from J, the junction kept 6 bases outside the gene matches. The CDR3 spells CASSTSGTGNTEAFF. In nucleotides, the CDR3 is TGTGCCAGCAGCACCTCCGGGACAGGGAACACTGAAGCTTTCTTT.

The rearrangement uses TRBV3-1 (or the pseudogene TRBV3-2) and TRBJ1-2, with 9 bases matching TRBD1. This CDR3 comprises 16 residues. V lost 0 bases, J lost 2 bases, and 4 bases stayed unmatched. Germline CDR1 reads LGHDT; CDR2 reads YNNKEL (reference sequence). CDR3 region: CASSQEGGQGNYGYTF. CDR3 nucleotides: TGTGCCAGCAGCCAAGAGGGGGGACAGGGAAACTATGGCTACACCTTC.

This clone was seen a few times. The V call is TRBV2, the J call TRBJ2-7; no reliable D call. The CDR3 has 12 amino acids. Between the trimmed V and J ends, which lost 6 bases and 1 base, there was a span of 7 bases. The V gene's germline CDR1 is SNHLY and CDR2 FYNNEI. Here the CDR3 reads CASSTVSYEQYF. The CDR3 DNA reads TGTGCCAGCAGCACTGTTTCCTACGAGCAGTACTTC.

The sample holds a few counts of this clone. The gene calls are TRBV24-1 and TRBJ2-3, with 10 bases matching TRBD2. Germline assignment: CDR1 KGHDR and CDR2 SFDVKD. The junction had 9 bases not matched to a gene; V was cut back by 4 bases and J by 6 bases. The CDR3 is 16 amino acids. The CDR3 nucleotides are TGTGCCACCAGTGACCCCTCGGGTAGCGGGAGGGATACGCAGTATTTT. Translating it yields CATSDPSGSGRDTQYF.

This chain connects TRBV3-1 (or the pseudogene TRBV3-2) to TRBJ2-1; 7 bases line up with TRBD1. The germline V gene encodes CDR1 LGHDT and CDR2 YNNKEL (reference sequence). The CDR3 has 13 amino acids. J was trimmed by 6 bases and V by 11 bases; bases with no gene match: 10. In DNA, the CDR3 is TGTGCCGAGGGGGCTAGCAGGTCCAATGAGCAGTTCTTC. Protein: CAEGASRSNEQFF.

This sequence joins TRBV29-1 and TRBJ1-1; maybe TRBD1 (6 bases). Trimming stripped 0 bases from V and 7 bases from J, with 21 bases between. This CDR3 has 16 amino acids. In germline, CDR1 is SQVTM, CDR2 ANQGSEA. The CDR3 nucleotides read TGCAGCGTTGAAGACGGGGGGCGCGGGTGGGTGAGTGAAGCTTTCTTT. Translated, it gives CSVEDGGRGWVSEAFF.

V gene TRBV11-2 combines with J gene TRBJ1-2; 7 bases line up with TRBD1. Germline loops: CDR1 SGHAT, CDR2 FQNNGV. The CDR3 is 15 amino acids. V trimming: 2 bases; J trimming: 1 base; junction bases outside the gene matches: 4. CDR3 amino acids: CASSLSQGYNYGYTF. The CDR3, as DNA: TGTGCCAGCAGCTTATCACAGGGGTATAACTATGGCTACACCTTC.

The chain couples TRBV23-1 to TRBJ1-5; tentative D call: TRBD1 (5 bases). TRBV23-1 is known as an ORF, though its function is uncertain. The CDR3 sequence is 19 residues long. V was shortened by 0 bases and J by 5 bases, with 23 bases between the two germline ends. The DNA of the CDR3 is TGCGCCAGCAGTCAATCGAAGGCCCGCAGGGAAGGATGGCATCAGCCCCAGCATTTT. Residues: CASSQSKARREGWHQPQHF.

This clone has a handful of counts. The rearrangement uses TRBV7-9 and TRBJ1-1; D is perhaps TRBD1 (6 bases). Germline CDR1 and CDR2: SEHNR and FQNEAQ (reference sequence). V was trimmed by 4 bases and J by 7 bases, leaving 13 bases between them. This CDR3 contains 13 residues. The CDR3 DNA sequence: TGTGCCAGCAGCTCACAGGGTTCGGGTGAAGCTTTCTTT. Its protein is CASSSQGSGEAFF.

The chain couples TRBV6-5 to TRBJ2-3; D is unclear. The V gene lost 5 bases and the J gene lost 2 bases, with 11 bases spanning the gap. Germline CDR1 and CDR2: MNHEY and SVGAGI. The CDR3 covers 14 residues. The DNA of the CDR3 is TGTGCCAGCAGTCTTTATGGGCACACAGATACGCAGTATTTT. Translating it yields CASSLYGHTDTQYF.

The chain combines TRBV20-1 with TRBJ1-5; no clear D. Trimming pared 3 bases from V and 4 bases from J, leaving 16 bases between. Germline loops: CDR1 DFQATT, CDR2 SNEGSKA (reference sequence). The CDR3 is 15 residues long. The CDR3 nucleotides are TGCAGTGCTAGTAGCGGCTCAGGTGGTAATCAGCCCCAGCATTTT. Protein: CSASSGSGGNQPQHF.

The chain is built from TRBV5-8 and TRBJ2-3, with 12 bases identical to TRBD2. CDR3 length: 15 amino acids. With V trimmed by 2 bases and J by 4 bases, 2 bases remained unmatched. The germline V gene has CDR1 SGHTS and CDR2 YDEGEE. For the CDR3, the DNA is TGTGCCAGCAGCTTTTCTAGCGGGGGGGCAGATACGCAGTATTTT. Encoded protein: CASSFSSGGADTQYF. The variable domain in full, completed from reference TRBV5-8 and TRBJ2-3, reads EAGVTQSPTHLIKTRGQQATLRCSPISGHTSVYWYQQALGLGLQFLLWYDEGEERNRGNFPPRFSGRQFPNYSSELNVNALELEDSALYLCASSFSSGGADTQYFGPGTRLTVL.

The CDR3 here is CATQWRVGEKLFF. The CDR3 coding sequence is TGTGCCACCCAATGGAGGGTCGGGGAAAAACTGTTTTTT. The rearrangement links TRBV6-5 to TRBJ1-4, with D unclear. The CDR3 totals 13 residues. V was shortened by 10 bases and J by 8 bases, with 17 bases between the two germline ends. Germline V gives CDR1 MNHEY, CDR2 SVGAGI.

This chain uses TRBV5-4 with TRBJ1-4; D is perhaps TRBD1 (5 bases). In germline, CDR1 is SGHNT, CDR2 YYREEE (reference sequence). The CDR3 consists of 15 residues. Trimming took 4 bases from V and 4 from J, leaving 14 bases between them. Here the CDR3 reads CASSLGGDSNEKLFF. CDR3 nucleotides: TGTGCCAGCAGCCTGGGTGGAGACAGTAATGAAAAACTGTTTTTT.

This chain links TRBV15 with TRBJ2-7; 9 nucleotides line up with TRBD1. The ends lost 2 bases at V and 2 bases at J; junction bases unmatched: 4. The germline V gene has CDR1 LNHNV and CDR2 YYDKDF (reference sequence). The length of the CDR3 is 15 residues. As DNA, the CDR3 is TGTGCCACCAGCAGACAGACAGGGGGGCCCTACGAGCAGTACTTC. Protein product: CATSRQTGGPYEQYF.

The rearrangement links TRBV7-2 to TRBJ1-1; D is uncertain. Germline V gene lookup returns CDR1 SGHTA and CDR2 FQGNSA. The CDR3 spans 13 residues. Deletions cut 3 bases from V and 1 base from J, with 6 bases between. CDR3 protein: CASSFSQNTEAFF. The CDR3 region has the DNA TGTGCCAGCAGCTTCAGTCAGAACACTGAAGCTTTCTTT.

The chain recombines TRBV4-3 with TRBJ1-1, with D possibly TRBD1 on 5 matching bases. This CDR3 region has 12 residues. Deletions cut 2 bases from V and 4 bases from J, with 5 bases between. CDR1 and CDR2 (germline): LGHNA, YSLEER. The CDR3 loop is CASSQRGTEAFF. DNA for the CDR3: TGCGCCAGCAGCCAAAGGGGCACTGAAGCTTTCTTT.

V gene TRBV2 combines with J gene TRBJ2-5; D may be TRBD1 (6 bases). Per the germline V gene, CDR1 is SNHLY and CDR2 is FYNNEI. V was trimmed by 6 bases and J by 1 base, leaving 18 bases between them. The CDR3 totals 16 residues. DNA of the CDR3: TGTGCCAGCAGGAGGAAGGGGGTGATCGGCCAAGAGACCCAGTACTTC. Amino acids: CASRRKGVIGQETQYF.

V gene TRBV6-5 combines with J gene TRBJ2-1, with 13 nucleotides matching TRBD2. J lost 10 bases, V lost 6 bases, and 6 bases had no gene match. The germline gives CDR1 MNHEY, CDR2 SVGAGI. This CDR3 comprises 14 residues. CDR3 residues: CASSRLAGGSEQFF. CDR3 nucleotide sequence: TGTGCCAGCAGCCGACTAGCGGGGGGTTCAGAGCAGTTCTTC.

The chain employs TRBV28 and TRBJ1-3; D gene uncertain. CDR3 length equals 15 residues. V dropped 4 bases and J dropped 0 bases, with 10 bases sitting between them. Germline assignment: CDR1 MDHEN and CDR2 SYDVKM. In DNA, the CDR3 is TGTGCCAGCAGTTCGGGGTCCCCCTCTGGAAACACCATATATTTT. Protein sequence: CASSSGSPSGNTIYF.

The rearrangement joins TRBV15 to TRBJ2-3, with 8 positions matching TRBD2. The trim removed 1 base at V and 4 bases at J, leaving 4 bases unmatched. From germline, CDR1 is LNHNV and CDR2 YYDKDF (reference sequence). This CDR3 is 15 amino acids long. CDR3 DNA sequence: TGTGCCACCAGCAGAGGTAGCGGGGCGGCAGATACGCAGTATTTT. Residues: CATSRGSGAADTQYF.

The rearrangement uses TRBV5-6 and TRBJ2-3; 9 positions agree with TRBD2. The CDR3 spans 16 residues. CDR1 SGHDT and CDR2 YYEEEE come from the germline V gene. Trimming took 4 bases from V and 0 from J; bases not matched to a gene: 6. The CDR3 region has the DNA TGTGCCAGCAGCCCCGGACTAGCGACTAGCACAGATACGCAGTATTTT. This codes for CASSPGLATSTDTQYF.

The chain recombines TRBV7-2 with TRBJ2-5; the D is unclear. CDR1 SGHTA and CDR2 FQGNSA come from the germline V gene. The CDR3 runs to 13 residues. Trimming shortened V by 1 base and J by 9 bases, and 12 bases separated the two germline ends. The CDR3: CASSLDGSLSQYF. CDR3 coding DNA: TGTGCCAGCAGCTTAGACGGTTCTCTGTCCCAGTACTTC.

J is TRBJ1-1 and V is TRBV18, with TRBD1 identical over 8 bases. Germline loops: CDR1 KGHSH, CDR2 LQKENI. Trimming cost V 1 base and J 4 bases; bases outside gene matches: 11. This CDR3 has 17 amino acids. The CDR3 loop reads CASSPLGTGAPTTEAFF. CDR3 sequence (DNA): TGTGCCAGCTCACCACTCGGGACAGGAGCTCCTACCACTGAAGCTTTCTTT.

This chain uses TRBV7-2 with TRBJ2-3; TRBD2 aligns across 12 bases. Germline V CDR1 and CDR2: SGHTA, FQGNSA. This CDR3 comprises 16 residues. With 1 base clipped from V and 1 base from J, the junction kept 0 bases outside the gene matches. This CDR3 is CASSLGLAGGTDTQYF. CDR3 bases: TGTGCCAGCAGCTTAGGACTAGCGGGGGGCACAGATACGCAGTATTTT.

This clone was recorded a few times. The chain links TRBV19 to TRBJ1-1; possible D gene TRBD1, 5 bases. Trimming shortened V by 1 base and J by 3 bases, and 12 bases separated the two germline ends. CDR1 is LNHDA, CDR2 SQIVND, per germline (reference sequence). The CDR3 totals 15 residues. The CDR3 sequence: CASSIVGVRDTEAFF. The CDR3 nucleotides are TGTGCCAGTAGTATAGTAGGGGTCCGCGACACTGAAGCTTTCTTT.

The gene calls are TRBV4-1 and TRBJ1-5, with D maybe TRBD1 (5 bases). Germline V gives CDR1 MGHRA, CDR2 YSYEKL. V was pared by 3 bases and J by 10 bases, with 7 bases between. This CDR3 contains 11 residues. CDR3 sequence reads: CASSQGGPQHF. The DNA of the CDR3 is TGCGCCAGCAGCCAGGGGGGTCCCCAGCATTTT.